The 32 T cell receptor beta chains given below trace back to one sample, sequenced in a study of human T cells and chemical hapten exposure. As to time point: pre-sensitization, week 0. Treatment reported: therapeutic diphenylcyclopropenone sensitization with weekly scalp DPC. MiXCR, applied by TCRdb to the RACE reads, yields one record per CDR3 protein. The table lists more than 80,000 distinct CDR3 sequences, around 10% of them singletons. The starting material was whole blood, obtained in connection with sensitization to the hapten diphenylcyclopropenone (DPC). Source of these receptors: a woman aged 50 to 60 with alopecia areata. Some clones in this sample may be carry-over from other donors' samples.

This clonotype was detected a few times. The CDR3 spells CASSGQDYQPQHF. DNA for the CDR3: TGTGCCAGCAGCGGACAGGATTATCAGCCCCAGCATTTT. This chain uses TRBV12-3 or TRBV12-4 with TRBJ1-5; 7 bases map to TRBD1. The CDR3 length is 13 residues. Trimming removed 6 bases from V and 5 bases from J; junction bases left unmatched: 4.

The chain uses TRBV12-3 or TRBV12-4 and TRBJ2-1; 14 bases map to TRBD2. V was pared by 9 bases and J by 8 bases, with 3 bases of the junction left unmatched. This CDR3 spans 13 amino acids. The CDR3 DNA reads TGTGCCAGTGGACTAGCGGGAGGAGATGAGCAGTTCTTC. It translates to CASGLAGGDEQFF.

This chain connects TRBV28 to TRBJ1-2; D unclear. Germline V gene data show CDR1 as MDHEN and CDR2 as SYDVKM. The CDR3 is made up of 13 amino acids. V dropped 2 bases and J dropped 5 bases, with 9 bases sitting between them. The CDR3 is CASSLSRKYGYTF. In DNA, the CDR3 is TGTGCCAGCAGTTTAAGTCGGAAATATGGCTACACCTTC.

This clonotype was counted only a few times. The rearrangement joins TRBV29-1 to TRBJ2-1, with 9 bases aligning to TRBD1. CDR1 is SQVTM and CDR2 is ANQGSEA in the germline V gene. The CDR3 length is 12 residues. The V and J ends lost 4 bases and 9 bases, in that order; junction bases with no gene match: 4. CDR3 sequence: CSVGTGAGEQFF. DNA of the CDR3: TGCAGCGTTGGGACAGGGGCCGGTGAGCAGTTCTTC.

The chain employs TRBV7-9 and TRBJ2-3; D not certain. This CDR3 is 15 amino acids long. V lost 5 bases and J 2 bases, leaving 14 bases between the germline ends. From germline, CDR1 is SEHNR and CDR2 FQNEAQ (reference sequence). The CDR3 DNA is TGTGCCAGCAGCGCAAACTCAGTATACACAGATACGCAGTATTTT. Translated, it gives CASSANSVYTDTQYF.

In this sample, this clonotype turned up many times. The genes are TRBV12-3 or TRBV12-4 and TRBJ2-7; the match to TRBD1 covers 8 bases. The CDR3 runs to 15 residues. Trimming took 6 bases from V and 1 from J; bases not matched to a gene: 8. CDR3 coding DNA: TGTGCCAGCAGCAAGGGGGGACAGGAGTCCTACGAGCAGTACTTC. This codes for CASSKGGQESYEQYF.

This clonotype was picked up a small number of times. CDR3 amino acids: CASSFRGFGTDTQYF. In DNA, the CDR3 is TGTGCCAGCAGTTTTAGGGGGTTCGGCACAGATACGCAGTATTTT. The V and J genes are TRBV28 and TRBJ2-3; a possible D gene is TRBD1 (6 bases). Germline V gene sequence: CDR1 MDHEN, CDR2 SYDVKM. The CDR3 is 15 amino acids. Deletions cut 3 bases from V and 1 base from J, with 11 bases between. Looking up the rest from reference TRBV28 and TRBJ2-3 gives the full variable domain: DVKVTQSSRYLVKRTGEKVFLECVQDMDHENMFWYRQDPGLGLRLIYFSYDVKMKEKGDIPEGYSVSREKKERFSLILESASTNQTSMYLCASSFRGFGTDTQYFGPGTRLTVL.

This clonotype came up a few times. The chain combines TRBV28 with TRBJ1-5, with D tentatively TRBD1 (5 bases). Trimming cost V 8 bases and J 12 bases, with 17 bases left between them. Germline CDR1 MDHEN, CDR2 SYDVKM. The CDR3 runs to 12 residues. The CDR3 bases are TGTGCCAGCGACTCGCCATACAGGATCCAGCATTTT. This sequence encodes CASDSPYRIQHF.

This clonotype was seen only a few times. The chain has TRBV5-5 and TRBJ1-1; 7 bases agree with TRBD1. The CDR3 is 12 amino acids. The J segment lost 10 bases and the V segment lost 4 bases, leaving 7 bases of the junction unmatched. The germline V gene has CDR1 SGHKS and CDR2 YYEKEE (reference sequence). CDR3 nucleotide sequence: TGTGCCAGCAGCCAACACACAGGGGTAGCTTTCTTT. This encodes CASSQHTGVAFF.

This clonotype occurred a few times. V usage is TRBV11-3 and J usage is TRBJ2-7; 7 bases fit TRBD1. In germline, CDR1 is SGHNT, CDR2 YENEEA. The CDR3 runs 16 residues. J was trimmed by 3 bases and V by 2 bases; bases with no gene match: 10. CDR3 nucleotides: TGTGCCAGCAGCTTACTAGTTCGGGACAGACACTACGAGCAGTACTTC. Amino acid sequence: CASSLLVRDRHYEQYF.

The genes are TRBV6-1 and TRBJ2-1, with TRBD1 identical over 9 bases. The CDR3 runs 16 residues. The ends lost 0 bases at V and 7 bases at J; junction bases unmatched: 7. Germline assignment: CDR1 MNHNS and CDR2 SASEGT. The CDR3 region is CASSEARTGAGNEQFF. The CDR3 DNA reads as TGTGCCAGCAGTGAAGCGCGGACAGGGGCCGGGAATGAGCAGTTCTTC.

The chain uses TRBV27 and TRBJ1-3; no reliable D call. Trimming took 2 bases from V and 8 from J, leaving 13 bases between them. The CDR3 has 14 amino acids. Germline CDR1 MNHEY, CDR2 SMNVEV (reference sequence). CDR3 protein: CASSLGGRRDTIYF. CDR3 coding DNA: TGTGCCAGCAGTTTAGGCGGCAGGCGGGACACCATATATTTT.

V is TRBV28 and J is TRBJ1-1; 7 bases line up with TRBD1. Looked up from germline, CDR1 is MDHEN and CDR2 is SYDVKM. With V trimmed by 7 bases and J by 2 bases, 7 bases remained unmatched. The CDR3 runs to 14 residues. DNA of the CDR3: TGTGCCAGCATACGCGACAGGGCCAACACTGAAGCTTTCTTT. Amino acid sequence: CASIRDRANTEAFF.

This chain joins TRBV27 and TRBJ2-2; the match to TRBD2 covers 9 bases. Trimming cost V 4 bases and J 3 bases; bases outside gene matches: 9. The CDR3 length is 17 residues. CDR1 and CDR2 from the germline V gene are MNHEY and SMNVEV (reference sequence). The CDR3 nucleotides read TGTGCCAGCAGTTCGGGACTAGCTGGGGATCACACCGGGGAGCTGTTTTTT. It yields the protein CASSSGLAGDHTGELFF.

The chain carries TRBV10-1 and TRBJ1-5; D uncertain. CDR3 length equals 18 residues. V was cut by 3 bases and J by 0 bases, with 18 bases left in between. Germline values: CDR1 WNHNN, CDR2 SYGVQD (reference sequence). For the CDR3, the DNA is TGCGCCAGCAGTGAAGGGCACAGTAGGGTTTATAGCAATCAGCCCCAGCATTTT. Its translation is CASSEGHSRVYSNQPQHF.

This clonotype was counted only a few times. V is TRBV20-1 and J is TRBJ2-1; 8 positions agree with TRBD2. CDR1 DFQATT and CDR2 SNEGSKA come from the germline V gene (reference sequence). Germline trimming cut 2 bases from V and 4 bases from J; bases unmatched to any gene: 7. This CDR3 contains 15 residues. CDR3 DNA: TGCAGTGCTAGATATAGCGGGGACCGATACAATGAGCAGTTCTTC. Its translation is CSARYSGDRYNEQFF.

This clonotype was seen many times. This sequence joins TRBV20-1 and TRBJ2-3; D perhaps matches TRBD2 (6 bases). This CDR3 is built from 13 residues. The V end was cut by 7 bases, the J end by 2 bases, with 13 bases between. Germline CDR1 reads DFQATT; CDR2 reads SNEGSKA (reference sequence). CDR3 nucleotides: TGCAGTGGTTTTCGGGGGACCACAGATACGCAGTATTTT. The encoded protein is CSGFRGTTDTQYF.

The rearrangement uses TRBV20-1 and TRBJ1-2; the match to TRBD1 covers 8 bases. Losses at the gene ends were 6 bases for V and 5 bases for J; bases not matched to a gene: 8. Per the germline V gene, CDR1 is DFQATT and CDR2 is SNEGSKA (reference sequence). The CDR3 extends over 13 amino acids. CDR3: CSAYQGAGYGYTF. The CDR3 DNA follows: TGCAGTGCATACCAGGGGGCTGGATATGGCTACACCTTC.

The chain links TRBV4-3 to TRBJ2-2, with TRBD2 matching over 13 bases. The V gene end was trimmed by 1 base and the J gene end by 0 bases; junction bases not matched to a gene: 8. This CDR3 region has 20 residues. The germline gives CDR1 LGHNA, CDR2 YSLEER. The CDR3 here is CASSQGLAGGWVANTGELFF. In DNA form, the CDR3 reads TGCGCCAGCAGCCAAGGACTAGCGGGGGGCTGGGTCGCGAACACCGGGGAGCTGTTTTTT.

This clonotype was seen repeatedly, ten times or more. The rearrangement uses TRBV11-2 and TRBJ2-1; possible D gene TRBD2, 6 bases. The CDR3 contains 14 residues. CDR1 and CDR2 (germline): SGHAT, FQNNGV. The V end was cut by 2 bases, the J end by 6 bases, with 11 bases between. CDR3 coding DNA: TGTGCCAGCAGCTTAAGGGAGGCTGGCAATGAGCAGTTCTTC. It yields the protein CASSLREAGNEQFF.

This clonotype was recorded a few times. The V and J genes are TRBV7-8 and TRBJ2-7; tentative D call: TRBD1 (6 bases). V was clipped by 4 bases and J by 4 bases, with 14 bases between them. CDR1 is SGHVS and CDR2 is FQNEAQ in the germline V gene. The CDR3 runs to 14 residues. CDR3 in DNA: TGTGCCAGCAGCTCCCGGACAGTGATGTACGAGCAGTACTTC. Translating gives CASSSRTVMYEQYF. Full variable domain (rest looked up from reference TRBV7-8 and TRBJ2-7): GAGVSQSPRYKVAKRGQDVALRCDPISGHVSLFWYQQALGQGPEFLTYFQNEAQLDKSGLPSDRFFAERPEGSVSTLKIQRTQQEDSAVYLCASSSRTVMYEQYFGPGTRLTVT.

The chain recombines TRBV7-6 with TRBJ2-5; 13 positions match TRBD2. CDR1 is SGHVS, CDR2 FNYEAQ, per germline. Trimming at V came to 5 bases and at J to 4 bases, leaving 4 bases not matched to a gene. The length of the CDR3 is 15 residues. CDR3 nucleotides: TGTGCCAGCAGCCCTAGACTAGCGGGGGGAGAGACCCAGTACTTC. This codes for CASSPRLAGGETQYF.

This clonotype was counted only a few times. The rearrangement uses TRBV29-1 and TRBJ1-3; no definite D call. Germline V lookup: CDR1 SQVTM, CDR2 ANQGSEA. Trimming took 1 base from V and 5 from J, leaving 12 bases between them. The CDR3 consists of 14 residues. The CDR3 spells CSVEGAGERNTIYF. The CDR3 bases are TGCAGCGTTGAAGGGGCAGGCGAACGAAACACCATATATTTT.

V and J are TRBV2 and TRBJ1-1; the D gene is possibly TRBD1 (5 bases). Germline CDR1 is SNHLY and CDR2 is FYNNEI. Trimming took 7 bases from V and 10 from J, leaving 13 bases between them. CDR3 size: 11 residues. The CDR3 reads CASKIGHGAFF. The CDR3 region has the DNA TGTGCCAGCAAGATCGGACACGGAGCTTTCTTT.

The chain has TRBV28 and TRBJ1-2, with D unresolved. The CDR3 extends over 12 amino acids. The germline V gene encodes CDR1 MDHEN and CDR2 SYDVKM. V was shortened by 8 bases and J by 4 bases, with 11 bases between the two germline ends. CDR3 in amino acids: CASYSTGYGYTF. Written as DNA, the CDR3 is TGTGCCAGCTATAGCACCGGCTATGGCTACACCTTC.

The CDR3 DNA reads TGTGCCAGCAGCGAGACAGGGGGGCTATATAGCAATCAGCCCCAGCATTTT. Amino acid sequence: CASSETGGLYSNQPQHF. The rearrangement uses TRBV9 and TRBJ1-5, with 9 nucleotides matching TRBD1. The CDR3 has 17 residues. V gave up 3 bases and J gave up 0 bases; unmatched junction bases: 7. Germline loops: CDR1 SGDLS, CDR2 YYNGEE.

This clonotype was observed at least ten times. The chain combines TRBV5-5 with TRBJ2-1, with TRBD1 identical over 10 bases. The germline V gene has CDR1 SGHKS and CDR2 YYEKEE (reference sequence). V was clipped by 3 bases and J by 8 bases; unmatched bases: 5. This CDR3 contains 14 residues. The CDR3: CASSWTGGTHEQFF. The CDR3 region has the DNA TGTGCCAGCAGCTGGACAGGGGGTACGCATGAGCAGTTCTTC.

This clonotype was counted many times. The V gene is TRBV7-6, the J gene TRBJ2-1; D is possibly TRBD1 (6 bases). The CDR3 covers 13 residues. V was cut by 6 bases and J by 4 bases, with 10 bases left in between. The germline V gene has CDR1 SGHVS and CDR2 FNYEAQ. CDR3 residues: CASRQDSYNEQFF. CDR3 coding DNA: TGTGCCAGCAGGCAGGACAGTTACAATGAGCAGTTCTTC.

J is TRBJ1-1 and V is TRBV6-4; D unclear. Trimming removed 4 bases from V and 3 bases from J, with 12 bases in between. The germline gives CDR1 MRHNA, CDR2 SNTAGT. The CDR3 length is 14 residues. CDR3 protein: CASSARRSDTEAFF. The CDR3 coding sequence is TGTGCCAGCAGTGCCAGGCGCTCTGACACTGAAGCTTTCTTT.

This clonotype has more than one count but fewer than ten. The chain couples TRBV29-1 to TRBJ1-4; 8 bases agree with TRBD1. This CDR3 contains 18 residues. V shed 6 bases and J 1 base; nucleotides not matched to a gene: 16. Germline assignment: CDR1 SQVTM and CDR2 ANQGSEA. CDR3 region: CSVRRQGIHPETNEKLFF. The CDR3 DNA is TGCAGCGTCCGACGACAGGGGATCCACCCTGAAACTAATGAAAAACTGTTTTTT.

This clonotype was seen ten or more times. The gene calls are TRBV9 and TRBJ2-1, with 9 positions matching TRBD1. CDR3 length: 17 residues. The V segment lost 4 bases and the J segment 2 bases; nucleotides outside the gene matches: 10. Germline values: CDR1 SGDLS, CDR2 YYNGEE. In DNA form, the CDR3 reads TGTGCCAGCAGCTTTGGGACAGGGAGTAATACCTACAATGAGCAGTTCTTC. This translates into CASSFGTGSNTYNEQFF. Full variable domain (missing parts from reference TRBV9 and TRBJ2-1): DSGVTQTPKHLITATGQRVTLRCSPRSGDLSVYWYQQSLDQGLQFLIQYYNGEERAKGNILERFSAQQFPDLHSELNLSSLELGDSALYFCASSFGTGSNTYNEQFFGPGTRLTVL.

This clonotype has a count of ten or more. V is TRBV7-9 and J is TRBJ2-5; possibly TRBD1 for D (6 bases). V lost 5 bases and J 2 bases, leaving 18 bases between the germline ends. The length of the CDR3 is 16 residues. The germline V gene has CDR1 SEHNR and CDR2 FQNEAQ (reference sequence). The DNA of the CDR3 is TGTGCCAGCAGCCTAGGCCCGAGGCAGGGGCAAGAGACCCAGTACTTC. It specifies CASSLGPRQGQETQYF. Using reference TRBV7-9 and TRBJ2-5 for the parts outside the CDR3, the full variable domain is DTGVSQNPRHKITKRGQNVTFRCDPISEHNRLYWYRQTLGQGPEFLTYFQNEAQLEKSRLLSDRFSAERPKGSFSTLEIQRTEQGDSAMYLCASSLGPRQGQETQYFGPGTRLLVL.